Here is one TCR beta chain with its context. This entry comes from a study of cytomegalovirus exposure and HLA in healthy donors. The V end was cut by 7 bases, the J end by 7 bases, with 14 bases between. CDR3 length: 14 residues. The germline gives CDR1 MDHEN, CDR2 SYDVKM. Amplification used 60 Vbeta primers and 13 Jbeta primers. Here immunoSEQ multiplex PCR was the method, and the copy in TCRdb shows in-frame clones only, minus some. The data contain under 200,000 clones, 68% of them singletons. The source is a woman aged 40 to 50 in good health and CMV-seropositive. Source material: PBMCs. V gene TRBV28 combines with J gene TRBJ1-6, with D possibly TRBD1 on 6 matching bases. CDR3 protein: CASTRDISNSPLHF. The CDR3 DNA reads as TGTGCCAGCACCCGGGACATATCGAATTCACCCCTCCACTTT. Variable domain in full (rest from reference TRBV28 and TRBJ1-6): DVKVTQSSRYLVKRTGEKVFLECVQDMDHENMFWYRQDPGLGLRLIYFSYDVKMKEKGDIPEGYSVSREKKERFSLILESASTNQTSMYLCASTRDISNSPLHFGNGTRLTVT.